Listed here are 14 T cell receptor beta chains from one sample, sequenced in a study of blood T cells in healthy people across ages. Through a sample-barcoded 5' primer and a J-beta primer mix, a second PCR was run for about 6 to 12 cycles. MiXCR, run by TCRdb on the 5' RACE reads, gives a single entry per CDR3 protein. The repertoire holds around 710,000 distinct CDR3 sequences, with about 40% as singletons. Sequencing input: blood. These receptor sequences come from a woman in her fifties or sixties in good health.

The CDR3 DNA reads TGTGCCTGGATTAGCGGGGGGAATAATGAGCAGTTCTTC. Amino acid sequence: CAWISGGNNEQFF. The chain is built from TRBV30 and TRBJ2-1, with 10 bases aligning to TRBD2. CDR1 and CDR2 from the germline V gene are GTSNPN and SVGIG (reference sequence). The CDR3 loop spans 13 amino acids. J was trimmed by 7 bases and V by 4 bases; bases with no gene match: 4.

This clonotype showed up just once. This chain links TRBV9 with TRBJ2-5; 7 bases are a match to TRBD2. This CDR3 is built from 16 residues. Germline trimming cut 6 bases from V and 2 bases from J; bases unmatched to any gene: 13. CDR1 is SGDLS, CDR2 YYNGEE, per germline. CDR3 sequence (DNA): TGTGCCAGCAACAAGCGGGGTGGCGAATCTCAAGAGACCCAGTACTTC. Encoded protein: CASNKRGGESQETQYF.

In its sample, this clonotype was seen a few times. The rearrangement links TRBV20-1 to TRBJ2-5, with D possibly TRBD2 on 5 matching bases. The germline gives CDR1 DFQATT, CDR2 SNEGSKA (reference sequence). The CDR3 length is 13 residues. V lost 6 bases and J 1 base, leaving 12 bases between the germline ends. For the CDR3, the DNA is TGCAGTGCCTCACAGACTATCCAAGAGACCCAGTACTTC. Translating gives CSASQTIQETQYF.

This rearrangement joins TRBV30 to TRBJ2-1; 14 positions agree with TRBD2. The CDR3 length is 14 residues. Germline V gene lookup returns CDR1 GTSNPN and CDR2 SVGIG (reference sequence). Losses at the gene ends were 5 bases for V and 15 bases for J; bases not matched to a gene: 12. The CDR3: CAWGTSGGQGDTFF. CDR3 bases: TGTGCCTGGGGGACTAGCGGGGGACAGGGAGATACGTTCTTC.

A few counts support this clonotype. This chain connects TRBV6-6 to TRBJ2-1; 7 nucleotides agree with TRBD2. V dropped 5 bases and J dropped 8; count of bases not matched to a gene: 12. Germline-derived CDR1 and CDR2 are MNHNY and SVGAGI (reference sequence). This CDR3 region has 15 residues. The CDR3 bases are TGTGCCAGCAGTCACACTAGCGACCGTGGCGATGAGCAGTTCTTC. This translates into CASSHTSDRGDEQFF.

This clonotype was detected many times. The chain has TRBV25-1 and TRBJ2-7; the match to TRBD2 covers 11 bases. CDR3 size: 13 residues. Germline assignment: CDR1 MGHDK and CDR2 SYGVNS. V lost 8 bases, J lost 3 bases, and 3 bases stayed unmatched. CDR3 sequence: CASVLAGGYEQYF. CDR3 in DNA: TGTGCCAGCGTGCTAGCGGGAGGCTACGAGCAGTACTTC.

The chain joins TRBV10-2 to TRBJ2-2, with 8 bases fitting TRBD2. Germline assignment: CDR1 WSHSY and CDR2 SAAADI. V shed 8 bases, J shed 6 bases, and the junction held 8 bases outside the gene matches. The CDR3 sequence is 14 residues long. DNA for the CDR3: TGCGCCAGCCGGGGACGAGCGGGAGCCGGGGAGCTGTTTTTT. This codes for CASRGRAGAGELFF.

The rearrangement joins TRBV10-3 to TRBJ1-2; no reliable D call. Germline CDR1 ENHRY, CDR2 SYGVKD. The V end was cut by 0 bases, the J end by 6 bases, with 8 bases between. The CDR3 spans 13 residues. The CDR3 spells CAISESTVDGYTF. Here the CDR3 DNA reads TGTGCCATCAGTGAGTCGACGGTCGATGGCTACACCTTC.

In its sample, this clonotype was seen a few times. This chain uses TRBV6-5 with TRBJ2-7; 9 positions agree with TRBD1. Trimming at V came to 3 bases and at J to 1 base, leaving 7 bases not matched to a gene. Germline V gene sequence: CDR1 MNHEY, CDR2 SVGAGI. The CDR3 extends over 16 amino acids. In nucleotides, the CDR3 is TGTGCCAGCAGTTATGGACAGGGGTGGGAGTCCTACGAGCAGTACTTC. It specifies CASSYGQGWESYEQYF.

The chain couples TRBV5-5 to TRBJ2-2; 7 nucleotides match TRBD1. Germline CDR1 SGHKS, CDR2 YYEKEE (reference sequence). This CDR3 is built from 15 residues. V was clipped by 4 bases and J by 6 bases; unmatched bases: 9. The CDR3 region is CASSQTGTVPGELFF. CDR3 nucleotide sequence: TGTGCCAGCAGCCAAACCGGGACAGTGCCCGGGGAGCTGTTTTTT.

This clonotype was detected many times. This chain joins TRBV12-3 or TRBV12-4 and TRBJ2-5; D may be TRBD1 (6 bases). V lost 5 bases to trimming and J lost 1 base, with 17 bases between them. CDR3 size: 16 residues. The CDR3 here is CASSPGNRVTQETQYF. CDR3 coding DNA: TGTGCCAGCAGTCCTGGGAACAGGGTGACCCAAGAGACCCAGTACTTC.

This clonotype was counted ten times or more. The chain links TRBV29-1 to TRBJ1-5; D remains unclear. Trimming took off 1 base at V and 9 bases at J, with 13 bases between the two ends. The CDR3 consists of 13 residues. Per germline, CDR1 SQVTM and CDR2 ANQGSEA. CDR3 DNA sequence: TGCAGCGTTGAAGGCGGTCCCTCGGGGCCCCAGCATTTT. Translation: CSVEGGPSGPQHF.

Concerning this clonotype itself: An end of the junction differs from the germline gene, which may be a read error. The genes are TRBV6-4 and TRBJ2-1; D is ambiguous. The CDR3 covers 13 residues. Looked up from germline, CDR1 is MRHNA and CDR2 is SNTAGT. CDR3 in DNA: TGTGTCAGCAGTCTGGGCCTCAGCAATGAGCAGTTCTTC. Residues: CVSSLGLSNEQFF.

V and J are TRBV4-2 and TRBJ2-3; D may match TRBD1 or TRBD2 (5 bases each). The CDR3 covers 15 residues. Germline-derived CDR1 and CDR2 are LGHNA and YNFKEQ. Trimming left V 3 bases short and J 2 bases short, with 12 bases between. The CDR3: CASSHGDGITDTQYF. CDR3 DNA sequence: TGTGCCAGCAGCCATGGGGACGGAATCACAGATACGCAGTATTTT.